These T cell receptor beta chains were read from a single sample in a study of Ad26.COV2.S vaccination and SARS-CoV-2 variants. Data came from immunoSEQ multiplex PCR; TCRdb stores just in-frame clones and leaves some out. The profile covers hundreds of thousands of clones, with 85% appearing a single time and around 3.3% taken by the ten largest. The sample in question was peripheral blood, obtained in a trial of Ad26.COV2.S vaccine versus placebo. The receptors were sampled from a person aged 18-65 years who received the Ad26.COV2.S COVID-19 vaccine or a placebo. CDR3s include the opening cysteine and the closing phenylalanine or tryptophan. A D gene is named only where the DNA matches it firmly. Where a row states a size, it is once, few, many or the class of an expanded clone; other rows omit it.

>TRBV7-2|TRBD2|16|TRBJ2-5|once
TGTGCCAGCAGCTTATGGGCGGGAGGGCTCCAAGAGACCCAGTACTTC
CASSLWAGGLQETQYF
>TRBV3-1/TRBV3-2|TRBD2|16|TRBJ2-1|-
TGTGCCAGCAGCCGGCTAGCGGGAGCTTCCTACAATGAGCAGTTCTTC
CASSRLAGASYNEQFF
>TRBV9|TRBD1|15|TRBJ1-2|-
TGTGCCAGCAGCGTAGCTGGTGGGACAGACTATGGCTACACCTTC
CASSVAGGTDYGYTF
>TRBV5-8|-|16|TRBJ1-2|-
TGTGCCAGCAGCAACCGGGCCCAATGGGGTCACTATGGCTACACCTTC
CASSNRAQWGHYGYTF
>TRBV5-1|TRBD1|14|TRBJ1-2|-
TGCGCCAGCAGCTTGGGACAGGGGGCCTATGGCTACACCTTC
CASSLGQGAYGYTF
>TRBV25-1|TRBD1|13|TRBJ1-2|once
TGTGCCAGCAGAACAGACAGGGGGGGAGGCTACACCTTC
CASRTDRGGGYTF
>TRBV27|-|14|TRBJ2-2|few
TGTGCCAGCAGTTTACGTGCGAACACCGGGGAGCTGTTTTTT
CASSLRANTGELFF
>TRBV7-9|-|16|TRBJ2-4|-
TGTGCCAGCAGCCTGACTCGGTGGGCCTCCCTGAACATTCAGTACTTC
CASSLTRWASLNIQYF
>TRBV6-5|TRBD1|14|TRBJ1-1|-
TGTGCCAGCAGTCTGGACAGGGCATACACTGAAGCTTTCTTT
CASSLDRAYTEAFF
>TRBV10-1|-|16|TRBJ2-5|-
TGCGCCAGCAGTGATTTCAGGGAGACAGTACAAGAGACCCAGTACTTC
CASSDFRETVQETQYF
>TRBV3-1/TRBV3-2|TRBD1|17|TRBJ1-1|-
TGTGCCAGCAGCCCCCCTGGAGAAGACAGGGGATACACTGAAGCTTTCTTT
CASSPPGEDRGYTEAFF
>TRBV12-5|-|14|TRBJ2-7|-
TGTGCTAGTGGTTTGCCAATGGGTCCTGGGGAGCAGTACTTC
CASGLPMGPGEQYF
>TRBV6-6|-|12|TRBJ1-5|-
TGTGCCAGCAGTTTTATGAATCAGCCCCAGCATTTT
CASSFMNQPQHF
>TRBV6-5|-|13|TRBJ1-5|-
TGTGCCAGCAGTTATGGGCTAGCCCAGCCCCAGCATTTT
CASSYGLAQPQHF
>TRBV6-5|-|13|TRBJ1-1|-
TGTGCCAGCAGTCCAACAGACGTCACTGAAGCTTTCTTT
CASSPTDVTEAFF
>TRBV27|TRBD1|14|TRBJ2-1|-
TGTGCCAGCAGTTCTCGGACAGGGAGAAATGAGCAGTTCTTC
CASSSRTGRNEQFF
>TRBV2|-|13|TRBJ1-1|-
TGTGCCAGCTTTGTCGGGCTGAACACTGAAGCTTTCTTT
CASFVGLNTEAFF
>TRBV4-3|TRBD1|16|TRBJ2-7|-
TGCGCCAGCAGCCAAGATCTCGAGACAGGGGTATACGAGCAGTACTTC
CASSQDLETGVYEQYF
>TRBV15|TRBD2|16|TRBJ2-7|-
TGTGCCACCAGCGGGATAAGCGGGGGATCGTCCTACGAGCAGTACTTC
CATSGISGGSSYEQYF
>TRBV27|-|15|TRBJ2-5|-
TGTGCCAGCAGATCCATACCGTCGAACCAAGAGACCCAGTACTTC
CASRSIPSNQETQYF
>TRBV29-1|-|12|TRBJ1-5|-
TGCAGCGGTTCCAGGCCCAATCAGCCCCAGCATTTT
CSGSRPNQPQHF
>TRBV11-2|-|16|TRBJ2-7|-
TGTGCCAGCAGCCCCCGTGGAAGCGCGAGCTCCTACGAGCAGTACTTC
CASSPRGSASSYEQYF
>TRBV21-1|-|15|TRBJ1-6|-
TGTGCCAGCACCCCTTTGAGGACAGTAAATTCACCCCTCCACTTT
CASTPLRTVNSPLHF
>TRBV5-1|-|12|TRBJ2-1|-
TGCGCCAGCAGCCCTCAAGGGGGTGAGCAGTTCTTC
CASSPQGGEQFF